The subject of this entry is one TCR beta chain. This CDR3 region has 15 residues. Per the germline V gene, CDR1 is GTSNPN and CDR2 is SVGIG (reference sequence). The germline V and J ends were trimmed by 3 bases and 6 bases, with 21 bases remaining between them. This entry is derived from a study of cytomegalovirus exposure and HLA in healthy donors. Amplification used 60 Vbeta primers and 13 Jbeta primers. Profiling relied on immunoSEQ multiplex PCR, and the TCRdb table lists in-frame clones only, not all of them. Counted here are 90,000 to 140,000 clones, approximately 69% occurring once; the ten biggest clones make up approximately 3%.

The chain carries TRBV30 and TRBJ2-7; maybe TRBD2 (5 bases). Specimen: PBMCs. The sequence derives from a man aged 25-45 years in good health and CMV-seronegative. CDR3 loop: CAWSAARDLRGEQYF. CDR3 DNA sequence: TGTGCCTGGAGCGCTGCTCGAGATCTCCGGGGCGAGCAGTACTTC.